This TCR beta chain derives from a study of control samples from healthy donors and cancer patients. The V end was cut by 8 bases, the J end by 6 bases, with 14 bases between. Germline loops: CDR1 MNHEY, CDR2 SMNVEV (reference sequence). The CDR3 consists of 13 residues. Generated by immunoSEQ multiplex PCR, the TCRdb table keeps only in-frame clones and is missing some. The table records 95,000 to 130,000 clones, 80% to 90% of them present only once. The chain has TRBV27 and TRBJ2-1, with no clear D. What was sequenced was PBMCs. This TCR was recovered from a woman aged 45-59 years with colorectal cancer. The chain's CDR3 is CASGYQFGNEQFF. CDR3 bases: TGTGCCAGCGGCTACCAATTCGGCAATGAGCAGTTCTTC.